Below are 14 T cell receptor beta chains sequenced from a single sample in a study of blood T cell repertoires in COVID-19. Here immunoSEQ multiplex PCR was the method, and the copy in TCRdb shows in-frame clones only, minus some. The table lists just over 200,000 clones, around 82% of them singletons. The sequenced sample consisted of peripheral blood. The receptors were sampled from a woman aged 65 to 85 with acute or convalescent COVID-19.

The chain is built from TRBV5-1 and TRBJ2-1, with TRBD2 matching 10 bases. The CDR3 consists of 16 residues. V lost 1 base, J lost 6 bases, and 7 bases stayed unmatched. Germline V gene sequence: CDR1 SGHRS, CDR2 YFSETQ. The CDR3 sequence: CASSLSPSGSGNEQFF. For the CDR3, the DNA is TGCGCCAGCAGCTTGTCTCCTAGCGGGAGTGGCAATGAGCAGTTCTTC.

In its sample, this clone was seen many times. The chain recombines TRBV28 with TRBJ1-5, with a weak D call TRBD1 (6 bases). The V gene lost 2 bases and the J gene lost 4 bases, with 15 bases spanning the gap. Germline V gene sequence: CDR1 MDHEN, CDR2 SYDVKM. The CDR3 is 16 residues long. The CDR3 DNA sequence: TGTGCCAGCAGTTTACGGGGGGCTTGGCGGAATCAGCCCCAGCATTTT. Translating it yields CASSLRGAWRNQPQHF.

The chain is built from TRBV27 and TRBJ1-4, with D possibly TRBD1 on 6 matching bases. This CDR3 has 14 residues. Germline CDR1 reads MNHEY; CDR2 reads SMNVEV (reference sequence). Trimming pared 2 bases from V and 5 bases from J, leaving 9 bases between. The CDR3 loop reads CASSLRGSNEKLFF. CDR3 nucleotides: TGTGCCAGCAGTTTAAGGGGGTCCAATGAAAAACTGTTTTTT.

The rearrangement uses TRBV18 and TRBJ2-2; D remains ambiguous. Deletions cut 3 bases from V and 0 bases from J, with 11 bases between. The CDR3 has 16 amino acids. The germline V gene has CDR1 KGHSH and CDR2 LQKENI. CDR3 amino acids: CASSPSFRSNTGELFF. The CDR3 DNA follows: TGTGCCAGCTCACCCTCGTTCAGGTCGAACACCGGGGAGCTGTTTTTT.

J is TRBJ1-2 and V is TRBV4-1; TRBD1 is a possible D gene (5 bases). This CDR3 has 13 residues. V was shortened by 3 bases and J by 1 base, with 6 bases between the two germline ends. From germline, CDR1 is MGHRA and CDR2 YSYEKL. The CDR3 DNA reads TGCGCCAGCAGCCAGACAGTTAACTATGGCTACACCTTC. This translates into CASSQTVNYGYTF.

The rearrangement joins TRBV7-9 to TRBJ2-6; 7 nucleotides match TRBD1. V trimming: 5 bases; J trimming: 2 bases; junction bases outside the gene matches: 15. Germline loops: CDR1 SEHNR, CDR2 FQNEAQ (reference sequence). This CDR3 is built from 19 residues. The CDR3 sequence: CASSQFGQALFAGANVLTF. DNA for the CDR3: TGTGCCAGCAGCCAATTTGGACAGGCATTATTTGCTGGGGCCAACGTCCTGACTTTC.

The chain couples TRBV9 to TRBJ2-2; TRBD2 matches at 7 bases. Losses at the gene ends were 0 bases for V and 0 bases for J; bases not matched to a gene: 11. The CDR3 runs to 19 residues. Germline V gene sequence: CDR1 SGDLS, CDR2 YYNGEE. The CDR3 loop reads CASSVGDAGDSANTGELFF. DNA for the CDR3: TGTGCCAGCAGCGTAGGAGATGCGGGAGATTCGGCGAACACCGGGGAGCTGTTTTTT.

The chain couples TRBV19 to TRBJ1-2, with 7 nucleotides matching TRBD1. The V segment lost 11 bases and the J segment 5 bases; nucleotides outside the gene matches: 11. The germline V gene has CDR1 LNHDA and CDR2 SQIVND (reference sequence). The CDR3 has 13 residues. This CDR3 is CAGKGGEGYGYTF. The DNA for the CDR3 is TGTGCCGGCAAAGGGGGCGAAGGGTATGGCTACACCTTC.

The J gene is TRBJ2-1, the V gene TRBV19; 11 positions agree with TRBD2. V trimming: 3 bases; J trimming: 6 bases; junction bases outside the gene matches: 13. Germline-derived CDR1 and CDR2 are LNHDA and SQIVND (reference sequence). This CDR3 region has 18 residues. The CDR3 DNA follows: TGTGCCAGTAGTATGGTTCTAGCGGGAGGAGATTGGGGCAATGAGCAGTTCTTC. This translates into CASSMVLAGGDWGNEQFF.

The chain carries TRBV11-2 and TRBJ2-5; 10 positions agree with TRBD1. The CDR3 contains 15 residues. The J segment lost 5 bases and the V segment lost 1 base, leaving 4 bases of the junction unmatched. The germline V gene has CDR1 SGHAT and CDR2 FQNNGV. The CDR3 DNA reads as TGTGCCAGCAGCTTAGGGGGGGACAGGGGTGAGACCCAGTACTTC. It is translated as CASSLGGDRGETQYF.

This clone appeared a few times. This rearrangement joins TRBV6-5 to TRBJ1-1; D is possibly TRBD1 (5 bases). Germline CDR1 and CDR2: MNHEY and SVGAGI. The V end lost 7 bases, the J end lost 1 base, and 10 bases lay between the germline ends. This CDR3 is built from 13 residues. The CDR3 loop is CASNHDRNTEAFF. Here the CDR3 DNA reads TGTGCCAGCAACCACGACAGGAACACTGAAGCTTTCTTT.

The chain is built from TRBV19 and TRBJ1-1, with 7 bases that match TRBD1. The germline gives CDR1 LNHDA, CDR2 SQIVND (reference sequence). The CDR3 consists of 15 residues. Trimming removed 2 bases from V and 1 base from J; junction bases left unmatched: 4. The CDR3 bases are TGTGCCAGTAGTATATCCGGGACAGCGAACACTGAAGCTTTCTTT. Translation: CASSISGTANTEAFF.

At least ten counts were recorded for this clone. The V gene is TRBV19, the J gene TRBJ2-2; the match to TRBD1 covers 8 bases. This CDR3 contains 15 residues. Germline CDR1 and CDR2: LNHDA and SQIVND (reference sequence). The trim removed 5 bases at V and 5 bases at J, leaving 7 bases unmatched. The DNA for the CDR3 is TGTGCCAGTAGTCAGGGGGCGGAGAGGACCGGGGAGCTGTTTTTT. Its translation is CASSQGAERTGELFF.

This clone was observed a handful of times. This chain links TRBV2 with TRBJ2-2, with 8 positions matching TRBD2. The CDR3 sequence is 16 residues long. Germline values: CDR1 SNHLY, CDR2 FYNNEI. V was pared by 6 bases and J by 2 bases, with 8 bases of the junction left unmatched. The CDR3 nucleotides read TGTGCCAGCAGGGTTAGCGGGGTCTCAAACACCGGGGAGCTGTTTTTT. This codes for CASRVSGVSNTGELFF.